The text below deals with one T cell receptor beta chain. Its antigen is not identified. In germline, CDR1 is MNHEY, CDR2 SVGAGI. The CDR3 spans 13 residues. With 8 bases removed from V and 2 bases from J, the gap between germline ends came to 11 bases. The use of a sample-barcoded 5' primer and a J-beta primer mix characterized a second PCR of about 7 to 12 cycles. Each cDNA molecule, via a template-switch adaptor with 12 random nucleotides, was tagged. From the 5' RACE reads, TCRdb called clonotypes with MiXCR, one entry per CDR3 protein. The sample yields nearly 800,000 distinct CDR3 sequences, roughly three fifths seen once. The sample comes from a study of blood T cells in healthy people across ages. Study-wide results and limits: TCR beta diversity per million T cells fell roughly linearly with age.

The specimen sequenced was blood. V and J are TRBV6-5 and TRBJ2-3; no clear D. The receptor comes from a man aged 40-50 years in good health. CDR3 nucleotide sequence: TGTGCCAGCTATAGAGAGGTCACAGATACGCAGTATTTT. Translating it yields CASYREVTDTQYF.